The 11 T cell receptor beta chains below come from one sample, sequenced in a study of tumor-infiltrating lymphocytes in primary liver carcinoma. Co-extraction yielded RNA and DNA from roughly 20-30 mg of unsorted bulk tissue. Priming with a constant-region primer yielded TCR beta cDNA from 500 ng total RNA. Three nested multiplex PCR rounds, a slightly modified ARM-PCR method, built the TCR beta libraries. In the first two PCR rounds, TRBV1-TRBV30 forward primers were paired with a C-beta reverse primer, and each round lasted roughly 9 cycles. Via MiXCR, TCRdb re-called the multiplex PCR reads, giving one row per CDR3 protein. Of fewer than 250,000 distinct CDR3 sequences detected, around four fifths appear once; the ten largest clones hold 15% to 20%. Sequenced: tumor tissue from primary liver carcinoma. These receptors all come from a man aged 35 to 55 with primary liver carcinoma and hepatitis B virus infection.

This clonotype occurred many times. The rearrangement uses TRBV6-4 and TRBJ2-3, with TRBD2 identical over 9 bases. Looked up from germline, CDR1 is MRHNA and CDR2 is SNTAGT. The J segment lost 2 bases and the V segment lost 8 bases, leaving 8 bases of the junction unmatched. CDR3 length equals 15 residues. CDR3 coding DNA: TGTGCCAGCTCCTCCGGGACTAGCCACACAGATACGCAGTATTTT. Translated: CASSSGTSHTDTQYF.

A note on this clonotype: A junction boundary mismatches the germline segment, possibly from a read error. J is TRBJ1-1 and V is TRBV4-2; D possibly corresponds to TRBD1 (5 bases). CDR1 is LGHNA, CDR2 YNFKEQ, per germline. The CDR3 is 14 amino acids. The CDR3, as DNA: TGTACCAGCAGCCGGGGGGTAGAGAGCACTGAAGCTTTCTTT. Protein sequence: CTSSRGVESTEAFF.

About this clonotype: Its ends do not fully match the called genes, so a read error is possible. V and J are TRBV6-6 and TRBJ2-1; perhaps TRBD2 as D (6 bases). Germline V lookup: CDR1 MNHNY, CDR2 SVGAGI (reference sequence). The CDR3 has 15 residues. CDR3: CASSYTEETGDEHFF. The CDR3 DNA follows: TGTGCCAGCAGTTACACTGAAGAGACGGGAGATGAGCATTTCTTC.

This clonotype was seen once. At one end the junction does not follow the germline gene, possibly because of a read error. The chain recombines TRBV4-2 with TRBJ2-2, with 10 bases that match TRBD2. This CDR3 region has 17 residues. Germline CDR1 and CDR2: LGHNA and YNFKEQ. The CDR3 sequence is CASSQGGLAGDFRELFF. For the CDR3, the DNA is TGTGCAAGCAGCCAAGGGGGCCTAGCGGGAGACTTCAGGGAGCTGTTTTTT.

Regarding this clonotype: Sequence at one end of the junction differs from germline and may be a read error. CDR3 DNA sequence: TGTGCCAGCAGCATATTTGACCAAGACGGGGACACTAAAGCTTTCTTT. Amino acids: CASSIFDQDGDTKAFF. The genes are TRBV4-2 and TRBJ1-1; tentatively, D is TRBD1 (6 bases). This CDR3 contains 16 residues. Germline CDR1 LGHNA, CDR2 YNFKEQ.

Notes on this clonotype: A much bigger clone sits one base away, suggesting this may be a read error. V is TRBV2 and J is TRBJ2-2, with D possibly being TRBD1 (6 bases). The V and J ends lost 6 bases and 1 base respectively, with 12 bases between them. The CDR3 runs 15 residues. CDR1 SNHLY and CDR2 FYNNEI come from the germline V gene. CDR3 sequence (DNA): TGTGCCAGCAGGGTACAGGGAGTGAACACCGGGGAGCTGTTTTTT. Translated, it gives CASRVQGVNTGELFF. The variable domain in full, with the rest retrieved from reference TRBV2 and TRBJ2-2, is EPEVTQTPSHQVTQMGQEVILRCVPISNHLYFYWYRQILGQKVEFLVSFYNNEISEKSEIFDDQFSVERPDGSNFTLKIRSTKLEDSAMYFCASRVQGVNTGELFFGEGSRLTVL.

Comment on this clonotype: The germline gene is not matched at one end of the junction; a read error may be the cause. V gene TRBV6-6 combines with J gene TRBJ1-6, with 8 bases aligning to TRBD1. Germline CDR1 and CDR2: MNHNY and SVGAGI (reference sequence). This CDR3 contains 17 residues. The chain's CDR3 is CTSRTGTGARGNSPLHF. The CDR3 region has the DNA TGCACCAGCAGGACCGGGACAGGCGCCCGGGGAAATTCACCCCTCCACTTT.

This clonotype was found many times. The rearrangement uses TRBV28 and TRBJ1-3; D unclear. The CDR3 consists of 14 residues. The V and J ends lost 5 bases and 0 bases respectively, with 8 bases between them. CDR1 and CDR2 from the germline V gene are MDHEN and SYDVKM. CDR3 region: CASSALFSGNTIYF. As DNA, the CDR3 is TGTGCCAGCAGTGCTCTCTTCTCTGGAAACACCATATATTTT.

This clonotype was recorded at least ten times. Because the CDR3 is missing its conserved closing phenylalanine or tryptophan, this is likely a read error. This chain uses TRBV5-6 with TRBJ1-1; weak D call: TRBD1 (5 bases). This CDR3 is built from 11 residues. Looked up from germline, CDR1 is SGHDT and CDR2 is YYEEEE. Trimming pared 4 bases from V and 10 bases from J, leaving 11 bases between. The CDR3 bases are TGTGCCAGCAGCCTCTCAGGGACAGCTTTCCTT. Protein product: CASSLSGTAFL.

V gene TRBV4-2 combines with J gene TRBJ2-1, with D possibly being TRBD1 (5 bases). CDR3 size: 15 residues. The germline V and J ends were trimmed by 3 bases and 16 bases, with 25 bases remaining between them. The germline gives CDR1 LGHNA, CDR2 YNFKEQ. CDR3 in amino acids: CASSHWQDTYNEEFF. DNA of the CDR3: TGTGCCAGCAGCCATTGGCAGGACACCTACAATGAGGAATTCTTC.

In the case of this clonotype: One end of the junction fails to match germline, which may point to a read error. The chain employs TRBV11-2 and TRBJ2-5, with TRBD2 matching over 7 bases. Germline CDR1 SGHAT, CDR2 FQNNGV. This CDR3 contains 15 residues. The CDR3 region has the DNA TGTGCCAATAGCTTAGGGGCTAGCGGACAAGAGACCCAATACTTC. It translates to CANSLGASGQETQYF.